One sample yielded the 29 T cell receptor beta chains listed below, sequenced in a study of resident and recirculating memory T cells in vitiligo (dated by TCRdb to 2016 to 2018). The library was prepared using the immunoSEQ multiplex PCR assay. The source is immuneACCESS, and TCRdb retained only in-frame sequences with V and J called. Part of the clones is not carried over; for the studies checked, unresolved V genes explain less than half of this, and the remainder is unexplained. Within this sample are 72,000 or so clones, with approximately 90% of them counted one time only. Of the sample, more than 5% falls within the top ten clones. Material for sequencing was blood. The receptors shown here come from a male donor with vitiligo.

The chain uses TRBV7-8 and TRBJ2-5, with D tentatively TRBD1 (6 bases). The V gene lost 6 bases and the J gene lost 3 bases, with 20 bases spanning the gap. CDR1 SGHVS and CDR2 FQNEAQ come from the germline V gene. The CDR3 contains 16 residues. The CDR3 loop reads CASSADPGASKETQYF. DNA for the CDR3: TGTGCCAGCAGTGCGGACCCAGGGGCCTCAAAAGAGACCCAGTACTTC.

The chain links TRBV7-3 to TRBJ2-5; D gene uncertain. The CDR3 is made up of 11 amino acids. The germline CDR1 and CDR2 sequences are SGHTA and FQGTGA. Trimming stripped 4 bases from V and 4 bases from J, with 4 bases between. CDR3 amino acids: CASSSGETQYF. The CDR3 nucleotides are TGTGCCAGCAGCTCCGGAGAGACCCAGTACTTC.

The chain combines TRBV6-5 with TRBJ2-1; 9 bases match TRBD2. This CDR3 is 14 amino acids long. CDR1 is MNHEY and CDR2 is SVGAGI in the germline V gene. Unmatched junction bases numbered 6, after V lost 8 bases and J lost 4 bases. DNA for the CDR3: TGTGCCAGCTGGGCGGGAGGGGGATACAATGAGCAGTTCTTC. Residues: CASWAGGGYNEQFF.

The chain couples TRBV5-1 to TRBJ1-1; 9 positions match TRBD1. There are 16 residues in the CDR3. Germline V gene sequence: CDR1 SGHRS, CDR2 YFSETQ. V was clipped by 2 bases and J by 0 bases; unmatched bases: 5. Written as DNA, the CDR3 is TGCGCCAGCAGCTTAGGGACAGGGAACATGAACACTGAAGCTTTCTTT. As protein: CASSLGTGNMNTEAFF.

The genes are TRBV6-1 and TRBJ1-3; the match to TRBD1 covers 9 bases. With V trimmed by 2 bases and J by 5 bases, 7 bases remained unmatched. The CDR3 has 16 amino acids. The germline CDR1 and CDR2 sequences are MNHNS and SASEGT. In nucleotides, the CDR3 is TGTGCCAGCAGTGAAAGTACAGGGACAGGGAGAAACACCATATATTTT. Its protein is CASSESTGTGRNTIYF.

CDR3 residues: CASSLIEATDTQYF. The DNA for the CDR3 is TGTGCCAGCAGTTTAATCGAGGCCACAGATACGCAGTATTTT. The V call is TRBV27, the J call TRBJ2-3; D unresolved. The ends were cut back, 2 bases at V and 2 bases at J, with 8 bases in the middle. Germline V gives CDR1 MNHEY, CDR2 SMNVEV (reference sequence). The CDR3 is made up of 14 amino acids.

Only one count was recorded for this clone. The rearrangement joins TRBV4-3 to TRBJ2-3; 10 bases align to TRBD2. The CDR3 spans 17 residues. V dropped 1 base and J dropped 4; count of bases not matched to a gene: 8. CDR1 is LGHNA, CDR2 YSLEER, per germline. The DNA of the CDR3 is TGCGCCAGCAGCCAAGGTTCCGGGACTAGCGTCCCAGATACGCAGTATTTT. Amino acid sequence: CASSQGSGTSVPDTQYF.

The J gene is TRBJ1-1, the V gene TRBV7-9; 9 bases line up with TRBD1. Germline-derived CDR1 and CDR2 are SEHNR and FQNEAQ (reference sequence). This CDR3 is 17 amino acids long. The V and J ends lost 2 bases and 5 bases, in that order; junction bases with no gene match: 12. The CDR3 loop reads CASSLSRTGDDWTEAFF. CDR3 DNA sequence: TGTGCCAGCAGCTTATCCAGGACAGGGGATGATTGGACTGAAGCTTTCTTT.

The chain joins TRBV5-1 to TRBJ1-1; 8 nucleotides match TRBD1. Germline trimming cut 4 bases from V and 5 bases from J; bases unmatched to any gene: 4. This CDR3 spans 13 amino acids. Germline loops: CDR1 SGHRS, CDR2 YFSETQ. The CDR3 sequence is CASSVQGGTEAFF. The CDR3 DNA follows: TGCGCCAGCAGCGTACAGGGGGGAACTGAAGCTTTCTTT.

CDR3 nucleotide sequence: TGTGCCAGTAAGGGAGGTGGCTACACCTTC. Translation gives CASKGGGYTF. The V gene is TRBV19, the J gene TRBJ1-2; unclear D gene. This CDR3 has 10 amino acids. Germline loops: CDR1 LNHDA, CDR2 SQIVND (reference sequence). Trimming shortened V by 7 bases and J by 7 bases, and 7 bases separated the two germline ends.

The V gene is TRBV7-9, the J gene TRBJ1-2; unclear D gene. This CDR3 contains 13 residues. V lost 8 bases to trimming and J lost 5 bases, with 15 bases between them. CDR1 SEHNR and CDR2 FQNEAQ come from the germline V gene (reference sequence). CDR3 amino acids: CASRGQAQYGYTF. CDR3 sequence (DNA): TGTGCCAGCCGAGGGCAGGCGCAATATGGCTACACCTTC.

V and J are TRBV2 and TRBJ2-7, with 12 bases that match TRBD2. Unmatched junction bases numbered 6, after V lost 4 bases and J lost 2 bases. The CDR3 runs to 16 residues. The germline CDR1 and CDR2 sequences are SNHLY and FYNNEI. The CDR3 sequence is CASSGTTSGSPYEQYF. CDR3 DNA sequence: TGTGCCAGCAGTGGGACGACTAGCGGGAGCCCCTACGAGCAGTACTTC.

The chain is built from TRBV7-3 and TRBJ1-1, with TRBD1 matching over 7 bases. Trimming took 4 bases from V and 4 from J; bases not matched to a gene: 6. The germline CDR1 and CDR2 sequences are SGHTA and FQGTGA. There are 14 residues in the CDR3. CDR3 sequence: CASSYRGPATEAFF. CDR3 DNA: TGTGCCAGCAGCTACAGGGGACCAGCCACTGAAGCTTTCTTT.

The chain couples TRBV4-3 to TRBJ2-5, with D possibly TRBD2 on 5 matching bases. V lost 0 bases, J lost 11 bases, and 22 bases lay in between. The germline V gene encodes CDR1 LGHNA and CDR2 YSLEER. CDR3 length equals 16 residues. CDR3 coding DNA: TGCGCCAGCAGCCAAGATTTGGAGCGGCAATACGATGGGCAGTACTTC. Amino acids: CASSQDLERQYDGQYF.

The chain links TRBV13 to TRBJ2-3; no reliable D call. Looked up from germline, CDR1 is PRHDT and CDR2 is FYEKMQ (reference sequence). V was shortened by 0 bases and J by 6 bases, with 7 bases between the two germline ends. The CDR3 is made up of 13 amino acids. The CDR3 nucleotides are TGTGCCAGCAGCTTAGGGGTGAGGGATACGCAGTATTTT. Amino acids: CASSLGVRDTQYF.

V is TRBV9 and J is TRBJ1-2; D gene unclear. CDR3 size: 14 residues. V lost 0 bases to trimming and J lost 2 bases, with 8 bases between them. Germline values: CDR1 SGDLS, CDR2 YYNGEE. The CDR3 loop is CASSVGRENYGYTF. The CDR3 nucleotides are TGTGCCAGCAGCGTAGGGAGGGAAAACTATGGCTACACCTTC.

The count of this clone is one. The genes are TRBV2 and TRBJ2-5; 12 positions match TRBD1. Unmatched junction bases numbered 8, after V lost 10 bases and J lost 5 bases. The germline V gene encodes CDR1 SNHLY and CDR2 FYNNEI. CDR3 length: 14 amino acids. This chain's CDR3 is CATGGGQGAETQYF. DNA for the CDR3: TGTGCCACCGGTGGGGGACAGGGGGCTGAGACCCAGTACTTC.

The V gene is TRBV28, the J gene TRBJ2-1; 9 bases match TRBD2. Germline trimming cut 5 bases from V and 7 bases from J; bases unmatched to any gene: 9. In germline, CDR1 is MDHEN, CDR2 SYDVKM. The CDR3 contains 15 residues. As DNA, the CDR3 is TGTGCCAGCAGTAAGGTGGTAGCGGGAGATAATGAGCAGTTCTTC. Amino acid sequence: CASSKVVAGDNEQFF. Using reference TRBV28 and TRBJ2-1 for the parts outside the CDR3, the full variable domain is DVKVTQSSRYLVKRTGEKVFLECVQDMDHENMFWYRQDPGLGLRLIYFSYDVKMKEKGDIPEGYSVSREKKERFSLILESASTNQTSMYLCASSKVVAGDNEQFFGPGTRLTVL.

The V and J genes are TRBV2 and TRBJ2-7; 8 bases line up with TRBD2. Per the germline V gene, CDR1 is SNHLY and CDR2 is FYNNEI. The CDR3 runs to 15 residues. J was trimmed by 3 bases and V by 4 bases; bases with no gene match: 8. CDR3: CASSGQAGVGYEQYF. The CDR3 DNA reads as TGTGCCAGCAGTGGGCAAGCGGGAGTGGGCTACGAGCAGTACTTC.

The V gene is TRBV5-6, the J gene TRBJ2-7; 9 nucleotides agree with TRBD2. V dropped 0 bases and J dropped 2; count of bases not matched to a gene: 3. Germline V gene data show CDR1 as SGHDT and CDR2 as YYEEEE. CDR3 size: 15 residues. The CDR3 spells CASSLGLAGTYEQYF. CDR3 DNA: TGTGCCAGCAGCTTGGGGCTAGCGGGAACCTACGAGCAGTACTTC. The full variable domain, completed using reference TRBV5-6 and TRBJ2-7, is DAGVTQSPTHLIKTRGQQVTLRCSPKSGHDTVSWYQQALGQGPQFIFQYYEEEERQRGNFPDRFSGHQFPNYSSELNVNALLLGDSALYLCASSLGLAGTYEQYFGPGTRLTVT.

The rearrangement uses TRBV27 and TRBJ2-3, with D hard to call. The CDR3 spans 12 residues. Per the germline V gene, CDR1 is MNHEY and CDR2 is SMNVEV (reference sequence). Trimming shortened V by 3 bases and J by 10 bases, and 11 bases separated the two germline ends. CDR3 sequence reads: CASSFPRSAQYF. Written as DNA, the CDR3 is TGTGCCAGCAGTTTCCCTCGGTCGGCGCAGTATTTT.

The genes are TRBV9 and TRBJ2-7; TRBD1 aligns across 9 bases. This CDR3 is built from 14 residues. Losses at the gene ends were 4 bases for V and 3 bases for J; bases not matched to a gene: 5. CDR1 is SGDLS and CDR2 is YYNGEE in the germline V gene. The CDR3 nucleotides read TGTGCCAGCAGCATTACGGACAGGGGCTACGAGCAGTACTTC. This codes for CASSITDRGYEQYF. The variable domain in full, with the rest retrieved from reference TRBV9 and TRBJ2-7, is DSGVTQTPKHLITATGQRVTLRCSPRSGDLSVYWYQQSLDQGLQFLIQYYNGEERAKGNILERFSAQQFPDLHSELNLSSLELGDSALYFCASSITDRGYEQYFGPGTRLTVT.

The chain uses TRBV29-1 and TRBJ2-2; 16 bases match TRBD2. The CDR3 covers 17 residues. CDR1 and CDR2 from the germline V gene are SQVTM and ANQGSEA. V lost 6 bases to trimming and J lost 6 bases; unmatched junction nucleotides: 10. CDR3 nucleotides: TGCAGCGTGCTCCGGGGACTAGCGGGAGGGCGCGCCGGGGAGCTGTTTTTT. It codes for CSVLRGLAGGRAGELFF.

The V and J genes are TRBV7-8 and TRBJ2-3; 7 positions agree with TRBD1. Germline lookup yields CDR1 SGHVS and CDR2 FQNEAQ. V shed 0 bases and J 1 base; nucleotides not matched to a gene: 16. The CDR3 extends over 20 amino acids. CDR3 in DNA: TGTGCCAGCAGCTTAGCAGGGGGCGGAGTAGGGGACGGTGGCACAGATACGCAGTATTTT. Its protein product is CASSLAGGGVGDGGTDTQYF. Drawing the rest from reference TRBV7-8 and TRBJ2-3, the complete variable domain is GAGVSQSPRYKVAKRGQDVALRCDPISGHVSLFWYQQALGQGPEFLTYFQNEAQLDKSGLPSDRFFAERPEGSVSTLKIQRTQQEDSAVYLCASSLAGGGVGDGGTDTQYFGPGTRLTVL.

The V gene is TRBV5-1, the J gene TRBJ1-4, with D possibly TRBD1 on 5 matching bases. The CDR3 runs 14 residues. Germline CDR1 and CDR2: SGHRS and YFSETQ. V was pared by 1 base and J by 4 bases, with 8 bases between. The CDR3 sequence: CASSLTGVNEKLFF. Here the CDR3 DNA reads TGCGCCAGCAGCTTGACGGGGGTTAATGAAAAACTGTTTTTT.

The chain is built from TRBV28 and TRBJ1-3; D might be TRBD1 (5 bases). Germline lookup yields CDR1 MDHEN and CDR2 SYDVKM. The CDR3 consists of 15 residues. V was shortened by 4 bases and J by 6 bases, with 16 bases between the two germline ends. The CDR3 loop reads CASSSPGLQTNTIYF. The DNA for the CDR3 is TGTGCCAGCAGTTCCCCGGGACTCCAAACAAACACCATATATTTT. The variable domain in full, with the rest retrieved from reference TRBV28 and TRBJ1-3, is DVKVTQSSRYLVKRTGEKVFLECVQDMDHENMFWYRQDPGLGLRLIYFSYDVKMKEKGDIPEGYSVSREKKERFSLILESASTNQTSMYLCASSSPGLQTNTIYFGEGSWLTVV.

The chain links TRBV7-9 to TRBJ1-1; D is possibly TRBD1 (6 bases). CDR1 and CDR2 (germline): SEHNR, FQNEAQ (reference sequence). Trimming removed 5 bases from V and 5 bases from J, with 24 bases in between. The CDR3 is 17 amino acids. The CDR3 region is CASSPLAQGRGETEAFF. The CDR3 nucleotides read TGTGCCAGCAGCCCCTTAGCCCAAGGGAGGGGGGAGACTGAAGCTTTCTTT.

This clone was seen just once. CDR3 sequence: CASSHWTSGSSGANVLTF. The CDR3 nucleotides read TGCGCCAGCAGCCACTGGACTAGCGGGAGTTCTGGGGCCAACGTCCTGACTTTC. The V call is TRBV4-1, the J call TRBJ2-6; 13 nucleotides align to TRBD2. The CDR3 runs to 18 residues. Trimming removed 3 bases from V and 1 base from J; junction bases left unmatched: 3. Germline V lookup: CDR1 MGHRA, CDR2 YSYEKL.

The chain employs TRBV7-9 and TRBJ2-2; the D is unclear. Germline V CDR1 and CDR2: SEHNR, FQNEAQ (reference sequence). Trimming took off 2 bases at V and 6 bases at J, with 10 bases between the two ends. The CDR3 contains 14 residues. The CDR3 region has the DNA TGTGCCAGCAGCTTAATATTGTCGGCCGGGGAGCTGTTTTTT. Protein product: CASSLILSAGELFF.